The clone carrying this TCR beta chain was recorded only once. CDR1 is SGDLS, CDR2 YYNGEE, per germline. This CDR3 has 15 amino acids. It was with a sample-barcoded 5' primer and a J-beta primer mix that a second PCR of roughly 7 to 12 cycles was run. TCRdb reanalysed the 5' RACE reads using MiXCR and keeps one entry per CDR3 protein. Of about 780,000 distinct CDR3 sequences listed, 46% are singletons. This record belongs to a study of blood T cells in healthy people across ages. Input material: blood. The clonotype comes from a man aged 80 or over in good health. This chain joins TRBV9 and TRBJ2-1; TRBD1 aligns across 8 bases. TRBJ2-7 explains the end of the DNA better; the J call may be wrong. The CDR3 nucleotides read TGTGCCAGCAGCCTAACAGGGGGTGTCTACAATGAGCAGTACTTC. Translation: CASSLTGGVYNEQYF.